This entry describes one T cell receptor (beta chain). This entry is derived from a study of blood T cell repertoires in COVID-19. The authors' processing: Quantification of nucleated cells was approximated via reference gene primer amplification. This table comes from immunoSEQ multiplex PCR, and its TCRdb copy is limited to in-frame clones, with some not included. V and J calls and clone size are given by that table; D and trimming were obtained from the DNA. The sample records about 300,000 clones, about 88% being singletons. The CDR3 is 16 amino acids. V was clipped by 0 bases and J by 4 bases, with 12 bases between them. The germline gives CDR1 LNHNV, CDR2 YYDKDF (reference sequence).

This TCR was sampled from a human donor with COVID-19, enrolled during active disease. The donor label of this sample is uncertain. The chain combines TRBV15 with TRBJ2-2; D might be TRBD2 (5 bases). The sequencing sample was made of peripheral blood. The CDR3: CATSRDPGGTTGELFF. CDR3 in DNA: TGTGCCACCAGCAGAGACCCCGGAGGAACCACCGGGGAGCTGTTTTTT.